This paragraph reports one TCR beta chain. Its antigen is still unknown. None of the glioblastoma patients had an isocitrate dehydrogenase mutation. The CDR3 runs to 15 residues. The V segment lost 4 bases and the J segment 8 bases; nucleotides outside the gene matches: 11. Germline lookup yields CDR1 SGHTS and CDR2 YDEGEE. The data derive from a study of glioma-infiltrating T cells after dendritic cell vaccination. The study, taken as a whole, reports: The cohort had few patients with full blood and tumor sets.

Up to about 2 ug genomic DNA was used for TCRB CDR3 amplification. Using immunoSEQ multiplex PCR, the repertoire was profiled, and TCRdb retains in-frame clones only, with some absent. The top ten clones hold about 2.1% of a sample with about 73,000 clones, roughly 82% of them seen once. This clonotype was sampled from a human donor with glioblastoma. Sequences were derived from blood, sampled before dendritic cell vaccination. V gene TRBV5-8 combines with J gene TRBJ2-1, with 8 nucleotides matching TRBD1. As DNA, the CDR3 is TGTGCCAGCAGCCCAGGACAGGGTGGTCTGCATGAGCAGTTCTTC. Its translation is CASSPGQGGLHEQFF. The whole variable domain, filled in from reference TRBV5-8 and TRBJ2-1, reads EAGVTQSPTHLIKTRGQQATLRCSPISGHTSVYWYQQALGLGLQFLLWYDEGEERNRGNFPPRFSGRQFPNYSSELNVNALELEDSALYLCASSPGQGGLHEQFFGPGTRLTVL.